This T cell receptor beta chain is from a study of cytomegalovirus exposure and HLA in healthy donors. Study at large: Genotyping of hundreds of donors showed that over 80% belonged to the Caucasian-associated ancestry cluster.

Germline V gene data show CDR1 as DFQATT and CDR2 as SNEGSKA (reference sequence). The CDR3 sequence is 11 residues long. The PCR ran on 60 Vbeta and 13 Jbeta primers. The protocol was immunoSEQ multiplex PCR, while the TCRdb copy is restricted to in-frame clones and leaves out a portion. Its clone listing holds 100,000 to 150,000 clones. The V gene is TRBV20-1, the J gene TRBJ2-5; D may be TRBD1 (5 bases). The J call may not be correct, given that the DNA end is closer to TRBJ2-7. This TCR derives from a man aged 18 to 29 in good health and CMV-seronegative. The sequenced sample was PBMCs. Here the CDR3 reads CSARGPYEQYF. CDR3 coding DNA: TGCAGTGCTAGGGGGCCCTACGAGCAGTACTTC.